A selection of T cell receptor beta chains follows, all from one sample in a study of T cell changes during pregnancy in multiple sclerosis. Sequencing used immunoSEQ multiplex PCR; TCRdb keeps in-frame clones, though not all of them. The sample contains about 26,000 clones, 89% of which appear only once. Sequencing used CD8+ T cells from peripheral blood mononuclear cells, obtained in the second trimester of pregnancy. These TCRs come from a female donor with multiple sclerosis, enrolled in a pregnancy study. Both conserved end residues are part of each CDR3. Each record gives: V gene, CDR3 length, J gene, clone size, D gene, CDR3 protein, CDR3 DNA. A D gene is named only where the DNA matches it firmly. Some rows mark clone size as missing; the rest say once, few, many or name a class of expanded clone.

>TRBV6-1|16|TRBJ1-6|NA|TRBD1
CASSEPGQGYNSPLHF
TGTGCCAGCAGTGAACCTGGACAGGGCTATAATTCACCCCTCCACTTT
>TRBV5-4|14|TRBJ2-3|once|TRBD2
CASSELAGTDTQYF
TGTGCCAGCAGCGAACTAGCGGGGACAGATACGCAGTATTTT
>TRBV18|17|TRBJ2-1|few|TRBD2
CASSPLPRGGSGGEQFF
TGTGCCAGCTCACCACTACCTCGAGGAGGTTCGGGAGGTGAGCAGTTCTTC
>TRBV6-1|14|TRBJ2-2|NA|NA
CASSDGRNTGELFF
TGTGCCAGCAGTGATGGCAGAAACACCGGGGAGCTGTTTTTT
>TRBV28|14|TRBJ2-7|NA|TRBD2
CASSVAGPSYEQYF
TGTGCCAGCAGTGTAGCGGGCCCCTCCTACGAGCAGTACTTC
>TRBV25-1|16|TRBJ2-1|NA|TRBD1
CASSEWGTGSYNEQFF
TGTGCCAGCAGTGAATGGGGGACAGGTTCCTACAATGAGCAGTTCTTC
>TRBV5-4|13|TRBJ2-1|NA|TRBD1
CASSLSGGHEQFF
TGTGCCAGCAGCTTGTCAGGGGGCCATGAGCAGTTCTTC
>TRBV5-1|15|TRBJ2-1|NA|NA
CASSVRTGTFIEQFF
TGCGCCAGCAGCGTTCGAACCGGGACATTTATTGAGCAGTTCTTC
>TRBV5-5|13|TRBJ1-5|NA|NA
CASRGHLLKPQHF
TGTGCCAGCAGGGGTCACCTACTAAAGCCCCAGCATTTT
>TRBV23-1|17|TRBJ2-1|NA|NA
CASSQSCYATPDNEQFF
TGCGCCAGCAGTCAATCGTGTTATGCGACACCTGACAATGAGCAGTTCTTC
>TRBV7-9|15|TRBJ2-3|NA|TRBD1
CASSRQGSSTDTQYF
TGTGCCAGCAGTCGACAGGGTTCTAGCACAGATACGCAGTATTTT
>TRBV2|14|TRBJ2-7|NA|NA
CASSEAGGAYEQYF
TGTGCCAGCAGTGAAGCGGGGGGAGCCTACGAGCAGTACTTC
>TRBV28|18|TRBJ1-2|NA|NA
CVSGSILAGGGANYGYTF
TGTGTCTCCGGATCAATTTTAGCGGGGGGTGGGGCCAACTATGGCTACACCTTC
>TRBV18|16|TRBJ2-1|once|TRBD2
CASSPSLSSGYNEQFF
TGTGCCAGCTCACCGAGTTTGTCTAGCGGCTACAATGAGCAGTTCTTC
>TRBV5-6|15|TRBJ2-4|once|NA
CASSLNEGVKNIQYF
TGTGCCAGCAGCTTGAACGAAGGGGTCAAAAACATTCAGTACTTC
>TRBV6-1|14|TRBJ2-7|NA|TRBD2
CASSAWGGTYEQYF
TGTGCCAGCAGCGCATGGGGGGGAACCTACGAGCAGTACTTC
>TRBV6-5|10|TRBJ2-3|NA|NA
CATRGDTQYF
TGTGCCACCCGGGGGGATACGCAGTATTTT
>TRBV5-8|20|TRBJ2-1|once|TRBD2
CASSLAGGTSGRSPYNEQFF
TGTGCCAGCAGCTTGGCCGGGGGGACTAGCGGGAGATCCCCCTACAATGAGCAGTTCTTC
>TRBV29-1|14|TRBJ2-3|NA|TRBD2
CSVVPSGSTDTQYF
TGCAGCGTTGTTCCTAGCGGGAGCACAGATACGCAGTATTTT
>TRBV4-3|19|TRBJ2-5|NA|TRBD2
CASSSRSIPPGLAEETQYF
TGCGCCAGCAGCTCCCGGTCCATACCCCCGGGACTAGCAGAAGAGACCCAGTACTTC
>TRBV7-8|14|TRBJ1-2|NA|NA
CASSLEREGYGYTF
TGTGCCAGCAGCTTGGAAAGGGAGGGCTATGGCTACACCTTC
>TRBV27|14|TRBJ2-1|few|NA
CASSSTGFGNEQFF
TGTGCCAGCAGTTCCACCGGGTTCGGGAATGAGCAGTTCTTC
>TRBV27|14|TRBJ1-1|NA|TRBD1
CASSRQGPNTEAFF
TGTGCCAGCAGCAGACAGGGGCCTAACACTGAAGCTTTCTTT
>TRBV27|16|TRBJ1-2|NA|TRBD1
CASGLDRGRTNYGYTF
TGTGCCAGCGGATTGGACAGGGGACGCACTAACTATGGCTACACCTTC
>TRBV2|15|TRBJ1-1|few|NA
CASIGGRSMNTEAFF
TGTGCCAGCATCGGGGGGCGGTCCATGAACACTGAAGCTTTCTTT
>TRBV4-3|14|TRBJ1-1|NA|NA
CASSQGRGMSEAFF
TGCGCCAGCAGCCAAGGTAGGGGAATGTCTGAAGCTTTCTTT
>TRBV11-2|15|TRBJ2-1|NA|TRBD2
CASSFVAGVGNEQFF
TGTGCCAGCAGCTTCGTAGCGGGAGTAGGCAATGAGCAGTTCTTC
>TRBV27|14|TRBJ2-7|NA|TRBD1
CASSGTATPYEQYF
TGTGCCAGCAGTGGGACAGCAACCCCCTACGAGCAGTACTTC
>TRBV19|14|TRBJ1-1|NA|NA
CASSIGLSGDEAFF
TGTGCCAGTAGTATAGGTTTGTCAGGTGATGAAGCTTTCTTT
>TRBV5-5|14|TRBJ2-1|NA|TRBD2
CASSFSAGANEQFF
TGTGCCAGCAGCTTTTCAGCGGGAGCCAATGAGCAGTTCTTC
>TRBV9|15|TRBJ2-2|NA|TRBD2
CASSVSSGSWGELFF
TGTGCCAGCAGCGTCTCTAGCGGGAGTTGGGGGGAGCTGTTTTTT
>TRBV7-2|17|TRBJ2-1|NA|TRBD2
CASSFIGLAGGKNEQFF
TGTGCCAGCAGCTTTATTGGACTAGCGGGAGGGAAAAATGAGCAGTTCTTC
>TRBV7-3|16|TRBJ2-5|few|TRBD2
CASSPGSGRVQETQYF
TGTGCCAGCAGCCCCGGCTCTGGGAGGGTTCAGGAGACCCAGTACTTC
>TRBV5-1|14|TRBJ1-2|NA|TRBD1
CASSLDRGIYGYTF
TGCGCCAGCAGCTTGGACAGGGGAATCTATGGCTACACCTTC
>TRBV10-3|16|TRBJ1-5|once|TRBD1
CAISEQGQDSGQPQHF
TGTGCCATCAGTGAGCAAGGACAGGACTCGGGTCAGCCCCAGCATTTT
>TRBV4-2|15|TRBJ2-1|NA|NA
CASSQGLEGSNEQFF
TGTGCCAGCAGCCAAGGTCTAGAGGGTTCAAATGAGCAGTTCTTC
>TRBV14|15|TRBJ2-3|few|NA
CASSQESRYTDTQYF
TGTGCCAGCAGCCAAGAGAGCCGTTACACAGATACGCAGTATTTT
>TRBV5-3|14|TRBJ1-1|NA|NA
CARSSPSINTEAFF
TGTGCCAGAAGCAGCCCTTCGATTAACACTGAAGCTTTCTTT
>TRBV27|19|TRBJ2-1|few|TRBD2
CASSFQAVFSGRAYNEQFF
TGTGCCAGCAGTTTCCAGGCCGTCTTTAGCGGGAGGGCCTACAATGAGCAGTTCTTC
>TRBV5-6|12|TRBJ1-5|NA|NA
CASSLLDQPQHF
TGTGCCAGCAGCTTGCTAGACCAGCCCCAGCATTTT
>TRBV27|16|TRBJ2-1|NA|NA
CASSGNRPPVVHEQFF
TGTGCCAGCAGTGGGAACAGGCCCCCTGTGGTCCATGAGCAGTTCTTC
>TRBV11-2|14|TRBJ2-7|NA|NA
CASSLDRTLYEQYF
TGTGCCAGCAGCTTAGATAGGACATTATACGAGCAGTACTTC
>TRBV2|15|TRBJ1-5|medium-sized|NA
CASSKKTGSNQPQHF
TGTGCCAGCAGCAAAAAAACCGGGTCCAATCAGCCCCAGCATTTT
>TRBV4-3|17|TRBJ2-2|NA|NA
CASSQGGLAANTGELFF
TGCGCCAGCAGCCAAGGGGGGTTAGCGGCGAACACCGGGGAGCTGTTTTTT
>TRBV4-3|15|TRBJ2-1|NA|TRBD2
CASKPGLAGMNEQFF
TGCGCCAGCAAACCAGGACTAGCGGGAATGAATGAGCAGTTCTTC
>TRBV7-9|14|TRBJ2-1|NA|TRBD2
CASRLAPNYNEQFF
TGTGCCAGCAGACTAGCGCCTAACTACAATGAGCAGTTCTTC
>TRBV6-7|11|TRBJ1-5|NA|NA
CASEFFQPQHF
TGTGCCTCCGAGTTTTTCCAGCCCCAGCATTTT
>TRBV4-1|14|TRBJ1-2|NA|NA
CASSQVEGHHGYTF
TGCGCCAGCAGCCAAGTCGAGGGACACCATGGCTACACCTTC
>TRBV19|14|TRBJ2-3|NA|TRBD2
CASTSGTPTDTQYF
TGTGCCAGTACTAGCGGGACTCCCACAGATACGCAGTATTTT
>TRBV4-3|15|TRBJ1-5|NA|NA
CASSQVLLAGEPQHF
TGCGCCAGCAGCCAAGTCTTGTTAGCGGGGGAGCCCCAGCATTTT
>TRBV25-1|13|TRBJ2-2|NA|NA
CASSSVNTGELFF
TGTGCCAGCAGTTCTGTAAACACCGGGGAGCTGTTTTTT
>TRBV30|13|TRBJ1-1|NA|TRBD1
CAWSVHRGTEAFF
TGTGCCTGGAGTGTACACAGGGGCACTGAAGCTTTCTTT
>TRBV28|14|TRBJ2-7|NA|TRBD1
CASSRTGGAYEQYF
TGTGCCAGCAGTCGGACAGGGGGCGCCTACGAGCAGTACTTC